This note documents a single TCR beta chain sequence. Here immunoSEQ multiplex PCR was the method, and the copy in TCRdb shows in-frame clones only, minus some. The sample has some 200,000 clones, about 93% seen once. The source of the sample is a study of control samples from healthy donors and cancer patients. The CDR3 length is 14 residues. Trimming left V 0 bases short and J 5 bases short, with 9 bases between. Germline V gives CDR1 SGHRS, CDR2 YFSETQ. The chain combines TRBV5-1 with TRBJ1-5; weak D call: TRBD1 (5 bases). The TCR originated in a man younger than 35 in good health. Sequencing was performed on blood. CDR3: CASSLGGVDQPQHF. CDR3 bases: TGCGCCAGCAGCTTGGGGGGCGTCGATCAGCCCCAGCATTTT.